This T cell receptor (beta chain) was identified during a study of blood T cell repertoires in COVID-19. The wider study: The analysed material was cDNA or gDNA that came from T cells, B-cell-depleted T cells, or PBMCs.

Libraries were prepared by immunoSEQ multiplex PCR; TCRdb keeps only in-frame clonotypes and omits some of them. Here the sample spans 150,000 to 200,000 clones, 75% to 90% being singletons. With 4 bases clipped from V and 0 bases from J, the junction kept 8 bases outside the gene matches. The CDR3 is 15 amino acids. Germline lookup yields CDR1 SQVTM and CDR2 ANQGSEA. The chain recombines TRBV29-1 with TRBJ1-2; 7 positions match TRBD1. The sequence was obtained from an older woman who had recovered from COVID-19. Sequencing was done on a sample of PBMCs or T cells enriched from blood (not recorded which). This CDR3 is CSVGGTDFSNYGYTF. DNA for the CDR3: TGCAGCGTTGGCGGGACAGATTTCTCTAACTATGGCTACACCTTC.